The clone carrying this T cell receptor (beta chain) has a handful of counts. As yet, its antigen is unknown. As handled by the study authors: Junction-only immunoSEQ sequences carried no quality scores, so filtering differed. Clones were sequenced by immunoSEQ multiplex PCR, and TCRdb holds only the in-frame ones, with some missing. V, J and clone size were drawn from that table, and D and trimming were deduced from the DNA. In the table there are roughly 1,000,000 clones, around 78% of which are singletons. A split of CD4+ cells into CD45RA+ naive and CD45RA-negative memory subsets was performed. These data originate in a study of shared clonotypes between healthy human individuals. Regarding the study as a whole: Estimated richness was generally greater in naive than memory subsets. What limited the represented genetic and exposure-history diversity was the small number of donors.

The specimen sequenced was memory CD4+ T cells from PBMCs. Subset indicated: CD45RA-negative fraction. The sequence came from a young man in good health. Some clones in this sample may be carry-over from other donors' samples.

CDR3 nucleotides: TGTGCCTGGAGTGCGGGCTCCTACGAGCAGTACTTC. This encodes CAWSAGSYEQYF. This chain links TRBV30 with TRBJ2-7; no definite D call. Germline V gene data show CDR1 as GTSNPN and CDR2 as SVGIG (reference sequence). Trimming removed 1 base from V and 0 bases from J, with 4 bases in between. This CDR3 comprises 12 residues.